The clone carrying this TCR beta chain has at least ten counts. TCRdb analysed the 5' RACE reads with MiXCR anew, one entry per CDR3 protein. The table records some 630,000 distinct CDR3 sequences, about 7.6% of them present only once. The CDR3 has 15 residues. The data belong to a study of identical twins. The sample was also reused in another study, on yellow fever vaccine responses in identical twins.

The J gene is TRBJ2-7, the V gene TRBV21-1; the table's D gene call, TRBD1, was not cross checked with the DNA. TRBV21-1 is recorded as a pseudogene. The receptor was isolated from a woman between 18 and 29 years old in good health. The sequenced sample consisted of PBMCs. This chain's CDR3 is CASSKLGTGSYEQYF. The CDR3 DNA reads as TGTGCCAGCAGCAAATTGGGGACAGGCTCCTACGAGCAGTACTTC.